One sample yielded the 15 T cell receptor beta chains listed below, sequenced in a study of blood T cells in healthy people across ages. The use of a sample-barcoded 5' primer and a J-beta primer mix characterized a second PCR of roughly 6 to 11 cycles. TCRdb redid the calling of the 5' RACE reads with MiXCR, one entry per CDR3 protein. The repertoire holds around 940,000 distinct CDR3 sequences, with roughly half as singletons. The sample consisted of blood. These receptors were obtained from a woman aged 60-75 years in good health.

The chain uses TRBV29-1 and TRBJ2-7, with 9 bases aligning to TRBD1. Trimming cost V 4 bases and J 7 bases; bases outside gene matches: 5. Germline V gene lookup returns CDR1 SQVTM and CDR2 ANQGSEA. The CDR3 is made up of 12 amino acids. The CDR3 DNA sequence: TGCAGCGTTGGGACAGGGGTGGGGGAGCAGTACTTC. It encodes CSVGTGVGEQYF.

The chain couples TRBV4-2 to TRBJ2-1; 7 nucleotides align to TRBD2. Germline CDR1 and CDR2: LGHNA and YNFKEQ. Trimming cost V 3 bases and J 4 bases; bases outside gene matches: 6. CDR3 size: 15 residues. The CDR3 DNA is TGTGCCAGCAGCCATCTTGCTAGCGGATACAATGAGCAGTTCTTC. This sequence encodes CASSHLASGYNEQFF.

V usage is TRBV6-5 and J usage is TRBJ2-4; 7 bases match TRBD1. CDR1 is MNHEY, CDR2 SVGAGI, per germline. J gave up 9 bases and V 6 bases, and 8 bases lay outside the gene matches. The CDR3 runs 13 residues. CDR3 in amino acids: CASSSTGPGIQYF. Here the CDR3 DNA reads TGTGCCAGCAGCTCGACAGGGCCGGGCATTCAGTACTTC.

The chain combines TRBV12-3 or TRBV12-4 with TRBJ2-4; D ambiguous. The CDR3 totals 14 residues. V dropped 3 bases and J dropped 6 bases, with 12 bases sitting between them. The CDR3 DNA sequence: TGTGCCAGCAGTTTCGGCCCAGCAGGAAACATTCAGTACTTC. It yields the protein CASSFGPAGNIQYF.

This sequence joins TRBV21-1 and TRBJ1-6. TRBV21-1 represents a pseudogene. There are 17 residues in the CDR3. CDR3 coding DNA: TGTGCCAGCAGCAAAGGAGAGGCGTCGAAGGGCAGAGCACCCCTCCACTTT. It is translated as CASSKGEASKGRAPLHF.

The sample holds a few counts of this clonotype. The chain recombines TRBV28 with TRBJ2-4; TRBD1 matches 9 bases. The tail of the sequence fits TRBJ2-7 better, so the J call may be wrong. Germline assignment: CDR1 MDHEN and CDR2 SYDVKM. This CDR3 is built from 14 residues. The CDR3 bases are TGTGCCAGCAGCCGGGACAGGGCTCTTTACGAGCAGTACTTC. The encoded protein is CASSRDRALYEQYF.

The chain employs TRBV29-1 and TRBJ2-7, with 8 bases fitting TRBD2. With 3 bases clipped from V and 6 bases from J, the junction kept 7 bases outside the gene matches. The CDR3 contains 13 residues. Germline-derived CDR1 and CDR2 are SQVTM and ANQGSEA. The CDR3 spells CSVEFGRDCEQYF. Written as DNA, the CDR3 is TGCAGCGTTGAGTTCGGGAGGGACTGCGAGCAGTACTTC.

This chain links TRBV24-1 with TRBJ1-4, with D perhaps matching TRBD1 (5 bases). Germline lookup yields CDR1 KGHDR and CDR2 SFDVKD. V lost 7 bases, J lost 7 bases, and 18 bases lay in between. The CDR3 runs 15 residues. The CDR3 here is CATSSSLGTPEKLFF. Written as DNA, the CDR3 is TGTGCCACCAGCTCCTCTCTCGGGACTCCTGAAAAACTGTTTTTT.

The chain is built from TRBV10-3 and TRBJ2-5; D remains unclear. Gene TRBJ2-7 matches the end of the DNA better, so the J call may be wrong. Germline V CDR1 and CDR2: ENHRY, SYGVKD. The length of the CDR3 is 13 residues. The CDR3 nucleotides are TGTGCCATCATGGGATCGTTCGGGTTCGAGCAGTACTTC. Translation gives CAIMGSFGFEQYF.

The gene calls are TRBV2 and TRBJ2-1; no clear D. The CDR3 runs to 15 residues. CDR1 and CDR2 (germline): SNHLY, FYNNEI. V lost 6 bases and J 3 bases, leaving 15 bases between the germline ends. CDR3 sequence reads: CASRHQILYYNEQFF. Here the CDR3 DNA reads TGTGCCAGCAGACATCAGATCCTGTACTACAATGAGCAGTTCTTC. The complete variable domain, with remaining parts taken from reference TRBV2 and TRBJ2-1, reads EPEVTQTPSHQVTQMGQEVILRCVPISNHLYFYWYRQILGQKVEFLVSFYNNEISEKSEIFDDQFSVERPDGSNFTLKIRSTKLEDSAMYFCASRHQILYYNEQFFGPGTRLTVL.

A few counts support this clonotype. The chain carries TRBV6-6 and TRBJ1-2; D ambiguous. Trimming stripped 8 bases from V and 4 bases from J, with 11 bases between. The CDR3 is 12 residues long. Germline values: CDR1 MNHNY, CDR2 SVGAGI (reference sequence). The CDR3 DNA follows: TGTGCCAGCGTAATAGGCCCCTATGGCTACACCTTC. Its translation: CASVIGPYGYTF.

The rearrangement joins TRBV4-3 to TRBJ2-7; D is unclear. Germline-derived CDR1 and CDR2 are LGHNA and YSLEER. The V gene lost 0 bases and the J gene lost 1 base, with 10 bases spanning the gap. The CDR3 spans 15 residues. CDR3 DNA sequence: TGCGCCAGCAGCCAAGATCTCACAGCGTCCTACGAGCAGTACTTC. Translation: CASSQDLTASYEQYF.

This sequence joins TRBV7-2 and TRBJ2-1, with D uncertain. Germline CDR1 and CDR2: SGHTA and FQGNSA. V lost 3 bases to trimming and J lost 5 bases, with 11 bases between them. This CDR3 contains 14 residues. DNA of the CDR3: TGTGCCAGCAGCTTTTGGCCTCACGACAATGAGCAGTTCTTC. This gives the protein CASSFWPHDNEQFF.

The V call is TRBV29-1, the J call TRBJ2-7; a weak D match, TRBD2 (5 bases). The CDR3 extends over 14 amino acids. Trimming shortened V by 3 bases and J by 2 bases, and 14 bases separated the two germline ends. The germline CDR1 and CDR2 sequences are SQVTM and ANQGSEA. CDR3 region: CSVDSGRDTYEQYF. The CDR3 DNA is TGCAGCGTTGATTCTGGTCGGGATACCTACGAGCAGTACTTC.

Only a few counts were recorded for this clonotype. The chain recombines TRBV6-6 with TRBJ2-5; D may correspond to TRBD1 or TRBD2 (6 bases each). The J call is doubtful: the DNA matches TRBJ2-7 better. Per germline, CDR1 MNHNY and CDR2 SVGAGI (reference sequence). The CDR3 is 14 residues long. In DNA, the CDR3 is TGTGCCAGCAGTTACACCGGGGGCACGGACGAGCAGTACTTC. This gives the protein CASSYTGGTDEQYF.